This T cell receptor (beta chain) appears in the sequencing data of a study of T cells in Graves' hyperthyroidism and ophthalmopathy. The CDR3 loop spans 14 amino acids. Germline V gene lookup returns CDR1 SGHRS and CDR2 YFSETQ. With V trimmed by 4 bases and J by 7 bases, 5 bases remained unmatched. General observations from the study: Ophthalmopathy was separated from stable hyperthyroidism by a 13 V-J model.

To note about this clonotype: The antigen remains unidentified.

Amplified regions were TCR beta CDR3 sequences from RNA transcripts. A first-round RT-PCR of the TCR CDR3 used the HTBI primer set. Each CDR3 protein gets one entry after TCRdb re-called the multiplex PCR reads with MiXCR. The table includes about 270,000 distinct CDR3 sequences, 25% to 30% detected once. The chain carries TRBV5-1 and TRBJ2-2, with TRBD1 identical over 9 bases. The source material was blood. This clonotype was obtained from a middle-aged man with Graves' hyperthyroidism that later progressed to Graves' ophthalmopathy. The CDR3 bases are TGCGCCAGCAGCACGGGACAGGGCGACGGGGAGCTGTTTTTT. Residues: CASSTGQGDGELFF.